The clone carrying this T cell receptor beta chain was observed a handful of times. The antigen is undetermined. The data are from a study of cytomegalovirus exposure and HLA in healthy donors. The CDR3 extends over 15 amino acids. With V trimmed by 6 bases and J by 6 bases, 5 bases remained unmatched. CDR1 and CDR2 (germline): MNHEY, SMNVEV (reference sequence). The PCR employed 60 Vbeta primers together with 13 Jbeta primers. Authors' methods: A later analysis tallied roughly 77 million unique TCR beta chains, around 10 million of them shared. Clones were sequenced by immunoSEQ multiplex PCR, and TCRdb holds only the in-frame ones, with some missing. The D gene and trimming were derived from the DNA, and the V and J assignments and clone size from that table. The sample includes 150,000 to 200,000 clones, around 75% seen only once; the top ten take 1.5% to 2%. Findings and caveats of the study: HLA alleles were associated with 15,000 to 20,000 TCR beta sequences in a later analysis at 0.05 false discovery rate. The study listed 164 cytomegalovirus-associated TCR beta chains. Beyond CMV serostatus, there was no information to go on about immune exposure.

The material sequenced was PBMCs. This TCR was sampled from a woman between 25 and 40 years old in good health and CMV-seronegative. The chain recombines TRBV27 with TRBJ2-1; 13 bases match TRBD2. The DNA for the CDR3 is TGTGCCAGCAGGGTAACTAGCGGGGGGGCCAATGAGCAGTTCTTC. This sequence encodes CASRVTSGGANEQFF.